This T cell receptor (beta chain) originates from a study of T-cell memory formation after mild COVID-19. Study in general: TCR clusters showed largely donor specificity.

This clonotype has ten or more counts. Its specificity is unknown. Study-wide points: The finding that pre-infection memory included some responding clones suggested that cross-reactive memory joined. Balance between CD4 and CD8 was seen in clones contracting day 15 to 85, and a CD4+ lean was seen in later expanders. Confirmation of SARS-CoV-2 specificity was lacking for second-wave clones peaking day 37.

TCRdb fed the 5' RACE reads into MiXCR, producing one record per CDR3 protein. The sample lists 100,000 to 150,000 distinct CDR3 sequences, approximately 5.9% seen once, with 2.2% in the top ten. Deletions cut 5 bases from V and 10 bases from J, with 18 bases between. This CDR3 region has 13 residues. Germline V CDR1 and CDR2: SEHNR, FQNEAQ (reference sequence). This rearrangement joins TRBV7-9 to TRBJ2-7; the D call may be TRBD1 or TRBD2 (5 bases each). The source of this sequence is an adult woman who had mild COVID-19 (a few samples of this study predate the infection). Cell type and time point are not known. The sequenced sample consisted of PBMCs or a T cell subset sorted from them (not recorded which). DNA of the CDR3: TGTGCCAGCAGCCCCCCAAACGGGGCGTTCCAGTACTTC. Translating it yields CASSPPNGAFQYF.